The 25 T cell receptor beta chains given below trace back to one sample, sequenced in a study of blood T cell repertoires in COVID-19. Method: immunoSEQ multiplex PCR; TCRdb's copy keeps in-frame clones and lacks some. The data contain around 60,000 clones, roughly four fifths of them singletons. Source material: peripheral blood. The receptors were sampled from a man over 45 with COVID-19, enrolled during active disease.

The V gene is TRBV7-9, the J gene TRBJ2-1, with 8 nucleotides matching TRBD1. The CDR3 has 16 residues. J gave up 8 bases and V 6 bases, and 15 bases lay outside the gene matches. Germline lookup yields CDR1 SEHNR and CDR2 FQNEAQ (reference sequence). Here the CDR3 reads CASRKTGELRRDEQFF. In DNA form, the CDR3 reads TGTGCCAGCAGGAAGACAGGGGAATTACGACGGGATGAGCAGTTCTTC.

This chain links TRBV18 with TRBJ1-5; 8 nucleotides line up with TRBD1. This CDR3 comprises 16 residues. Germline V gene data show CDR1 as KGHSH and CDR2 as LQKENI. Trimming removed 3 bases from V and 6 bases from J; junction bases left unmatched: 10. The CDR3 region is CASSPVAGGLGQPQHF. CDR3 sequence (DNA): TGTGCCAGCTCACCGGTGGCAGGGGGCCTGGGTCAGCCCCAGCATTTT. Based on the CDR3 plus reference TRBV18 and TRBJ1-5, the full variable domain is NAGVMQNPRHLVRRRGQEARLRCSPMKGHSHVYWYRQLPEEGLKFMVYLQKENIIDESGMPKERFSAEFPKEGPSILRIQQVVRGDSAAYFCASSPVAGGLGQPQHFGDGTRLSIL.

V is TRBV30 and J is TRBJ1-5, with D maybe TRBD1 (5 bases). Germline lookup yields CDR1 GTSNPN and CDR2 SVGIG (reference sequence). This CDR3 is 13 amino acids long. V was shortened by 1 base and J by 5 bases, with 9 bases between the two germline ends. The CDR3 DNA sequence: TGTGCCTGGAGTGAGGGGAATCATCAGCCCCAGCATTTT. Amino acid sequence: CAWSEGNHQPQHF. Filled out from reference TRBV30 and TRBJ1-5, the complete variable domain reads SQTIHQWPATLVQPVGSPLSLECTVEGTSNPNLYWYRQAAGRGLQLLFYSVGIGQISSEVPQNLSASRPQDRQFILSSKKLLLSDSGFYLCAWSEGNHQPQHFGDGTRLSIL.

CDR3 DNA: TGTGCCAGCAGCCAATACGGGACACCTGATCAGCCCCAGCATTTT. Translation: CASSQYGTPDQPQHF. This chain joins TRBV4-2 and TRBJ1-5; D might be TRBD1 (6 bases). The germline CDR1 and CDR2 sequences are LGHNA and YNFKEQ. V lost 2 bases and J lost 5, with 13 bases in between. CDR3 length equals 15 residues.

The rearrangement uses TRBV28 and TRBJ1-2; possibly TRBD1 for D (5 bases). This CDR3 has 15 amino acids. V lost 5 bases, J lost 5 bases, and 18 bases lay in between. Germline V gene sequence: CDR1 MDHEN, CDR2 SYDVKM. For the CDR3, the DNA is TGTGCCAGCAGTCCCCCGGGGCCGGGACTATATGGCTACACCTTC. This encodes CASSPPGPGLYGYTF.

This rearrangement joins TRBV6-6 to TRBJ2-7, with 11 bases matching TRBD2. Germline V gives CDR1 MNHNY, CDR2 SVGAGI (reference sequence). The CDR3 runs 14 residues. J gave up 2 bases and V 10 bases, and 7 bases lay outside the gene matches. The CDR3 coding sequence is TGTGCCACCAATCTAGCGGGAGGACCCTACGAGCAGTACTTC. The encoded protein is CATNLAGGPYEQYF.

CDR3 sequence: CATSSRQGNSGNTIYF. CDR3 nucleotides: TGTGCCACCAGCTCCCGACAGGGGAACTCTGGAAACACCATATATTTT. The chain employs TRBV15 and TRBJ1-3; 8 nucleotides line up with TRBD1. Germline V gene lookup returns CDR1 LNHNV and CDR2 YYDKDF (reference sequence). The CDR3 contains 16 residues. V was clipped by 5 bases and J by 0 bases; unmatched bases: 6.

This chain uses TRBV28 with TRBJ2-3; D not certain. The germline V gene has CDR1 MDHEN and CDR2 SYDVKM. The germline V and J ends were trimmed by 4 bases and 1 base, with 15 bases remaining between them. There are 16 residues in the CDR3. The CDR3 spells CASSSFGPEGTDTQYF. The CDR3 DNA reads TGTGCCAGCAGTTCGTTCGGTCCTGAGGGCACAGATACGCAGTATTTT.

The chain recombines TRBV6-5 with TRBJ1-6; 9 nucleotides align to TRBD1. The germline V gene encodes CDR1 MNHEY and CDR2 SVGAGI. The CDR3 spans 14 residues. J lost 8 bases, V lost 8 bases, and 7 bases had no gene match. The CDR3 nucleotides read TGTGCCAGCGACGTCGGACAGGGGTATTCACCCCTCCACTTT. This codes for CASDVGQGYSPLHF.

This clone appeared once. The gene calls are TRBV12-3 or TRBV12-4 and TRBJ1-2; 10 nucleotides agree with TRBD1. V was pared by 1 base and J by 7 bases, with 0 bases of the junction left unmatched. The CDR3 is made up of 13 amino acids. CDR3 sequence: CASSLGTGGGYTF. CDR3 coding DNA: TGTGCCAGCAGTTTAGGGACAGGGGGTGGCTACACCTTC.

This chain joins TRBV10-2 and TRBJ2-3; D gene unclear. Between the trimmed V and J ends, which lost 8 bases and 4 bases, there was a span of 25 bases. This CDR3 is 17 amino acids long. CDR1 and CDR2 (germline): WSHSY, SAAADI. In DNA form, the CDR3 reads TGCGCCAGCCTCCGAGGTTTTCCTCATCCCCCCCCAGATACGCAGTATTTT. Amino acid sequence: CASLRGFPHPPPDTQYF.

The genes are TRBV7-3 and TRBJ1-6; D might be TRBD1 (5 bases). Trimming left V 3 bases short and J 9 bases short, with 12 bases between. Germline CDR1 and CDR2: SGHTA and FQGTGA. CDR3 length: 14 residues. The CDR3 region is CASSLGLGGSPLHF. DNA for the CDR3: TGTGCCAGCAGCTTGGGACTGGGAGGTTCACCCCTCCACTTT.

The chain links TRBV6-5 to TRBJ1-5; no clear D gene. V was shortened by 11 bases and J by 2 bases, with 16 bases between the two germline ends. Germline CDR1 reads MNHEY; CDR2 reads SVGAGI. The CDR3 has 14 residues. CDR3 amino acids: CAVVEGRGNQPQHF. In nucleotides, the CDR3 is TGTGCCGTCGTGGAGGGTCGGGGCAATCAGCCCCAGCATTTT.

This sequence joins TRBV10-3 and TRBJ2-1; D possibly corresponds to TRBD1 (6 bases). V was pared by 8 bases and J by 8 bases, with 7 bases between. Germline V gives CDR1 ENHRY, CDR2 SYGVKD. The CDR3 totals 10 residues. In nucleotides, the CDR3 is TGTGCCATCGGGGGCGATGAGCAGTTCTTC. Translation gives CAIGGDEQFF.

This clone was recorded a few times. The rearrangement joins TRBV28 to TRBJ2-6; 8 bases align to TRBD1. Germline CDR1 and CDR2: MDHEN and SYDVKM. J lost 2 bases, V lost 3 bases, and 3 bases had no gene match. The CDR3 is 16 residues long. The CDR3 region has the DNA TGTGCCAGCAGTTTTCAGGGGGCAGCTGGGGCCAACGTCCTGACTTTC. Its protein is CASSFQGAAGANVLTF.

V usage is TRBV5-1 and J usage is TRBJ2-5; D unresolved. Germline V gene data show CDR1 as SGHRS and CDR2 as YFSETQ. V shed 0 bases and J shed 1 base, with 7 bases lying between them. The CDR3 contains 14 residues. CDR3 sequence (DNA): TGCGCCAGCAGCTTGGCAGGCAGCCAAGAGACCCAGTACTTC. The encoded protein is CASSLAGSQETQYF.

This clone was counted once. The chain couples TRBV27 to TRBJ2-3, with a possible D match to TRBD1 (6 bases). Germline assignment: CDR1 MNHEY and CDR2 SMNVEV (reference sequence). The CDR3 loop spans 16 amino acids. The V end lost 3 bases, the J end lost 0 bases, and 13 bases lay between the germline ends. DNA for the CDR3: TGTGCCAGCAGTTTTGCGCCGACAGGAAGCACAGATACGCAGTATTTT. This gives the protein CASSFAPTGSTDTQYF.

The V and J genes are TRBV3-1 (or the pseudogene TRBV3-2) and TRBJ2-7, with 11 nucleotides matching TRBD1. V dropped 2 bases and J dropped 4; count of bases not matched to a gene: 13. The CDR3 runs 18 residues. The germline gives CDR1 LGHDT, CDR2 YNNKEL (reference sequence). The CDR3 region has the DNA TGTGCCAGCAGCCAATCAAGGACAGGGGGCAGATCTGCGTACGAGCAGTACTTC. Encoded protein: CASSQSRTGGRSAYEQYF.

The chain recombines TRBV7-2 with TRBJ1-2; no definite D call. This CDR3 has 13 residues. CDR1 and CDR2 (germline): SGHTA, FQGNSA. The V and J ends lost 5 bases and 4 bases respectively, with 11 bases between them. The CDR3 DNA follows: TGTGCCAGCAGCGCTTTGGGAGGCTATGGCTACACCTTC. Its protein is CASSALGGYGYTF.

This clone showed up just once. The gene calls are TRBV24-1 and TRBJ1-1; D is ambiguous. V was shortened by 4 bases and J by 5 bases, with 16 bases between the two germline ends. CDR1 is KGHDR, CDR2 SFDVKD, per germline. The CDR3 length is 15 residues. CDR3 amino acids: CATSDPNGRDTEAFF. Written as DNA, the CDR3 is TGTGCCACCAGTGACCCGAATGGGCGAGATACTGAAGCTTTCTTT.

The chain carries TRBV11-2 and TRBJ2-3, with D tentatively TRBD1 (6 bases). Germline CDR1 SGHAT, CDR2 FQNNGV. The CDR3 has 15 residues. The germline V and J ends were trimmed by 4 bases and 2 bases, with 13 bases remaining between them. The CDR3 here is CASSSRDTLTDTQYF. Written as DNA, the CDR3 is TGTGCCAGCAGCTCCCGGGACACTCTCACAGATACGCAGTATTTT.

The V call is TRBV7-3, the J call TRBJ1-4; unclear D gene. Trimming took off 3 bases at V and 8 bases at J, with 10 bases between the two ends. Germline V lookup: CDR1 SGHTA, CDR2 FQGTGA. This CDR3 has 13 residues. The CDR3 DNA sequence: TGTGCCAGCAGCTTGTCACAGCGGGAAAAACTGTTTTTT. This codes for CASSLSQREKLFF. The full variable domain, with the rest looked up from reference TRBV7-3 and TRBJ1-4, is GAGVSQTPSNKVTEKGKYVELRCDPISGHTALYWYRQSLGQGPEFLIYFQGTGAADDSGLPNDRFFAVRPEGSVSTLKIQRTERGDSAVYLCASSLSQREKLFFGSGTQLSVL.

This chain connects TRBV29-1 to TRBJ2-5, with TRBD1 matching over 7 bases. Per germline, CDR1 SQVTM and CDR2 ANQGSEA. With V trimmed by 4 bases and J by 2 bases, 13 bases remained unmatched. The CDR3 spans 16 residues. In DNA, the CDR3 is TGCAGCGTTGGGGGACAGTCGGATACTTATCAAGAGACCCAGTACTTC. It codes for CSVGGQSDTYQETQYF.

V gene TRBV5-1 combines with J gene TRBJ1-5, with D perhaps matching TRBD1 (6 bases). V was trimmed by 10 bases and J by 2 bases, leaving 22 bases between them. This CDR3 region has 16 residues. Germline V gene sequence: CDR1 SGHRS, CDR2 YFSETQ. The DNA for the CDR3 is TGCGCCTGCCCCCTCCGGGACACGGAATGCAATCAGCCCCAGCATTTT. It is translated as CACPLRDTECNQPQHF.

In this sample, this clone turned up a few times. The chain carries TRBV5-1 and TRBJ2-7; 7 nucleotides match TRBD2. The CDR3 has 15 residues. The J segment lost 6 bases and the V segment lost 1 base, leaving 10 bases of the junction unmatched. Germline V gene data show CDR1 as SGHRS and CDR2 as YFSETQ. CDR3 in amino acids: CASSLRLAGEGEQYF. In nucleotides, the CDR3 is TGCGCCAGCAGCTTGAGATTGGCGGGAGAGGGCGAGCAGTACTTC.